These 3 T cell receptor beta chains were sequenced from one sample in a study of immune characterization of retroperitoneal liposarcoma. TCRdb processed the PCR reads anew with MiXCR; each CDR3 protein has one entry. The sample yields more than 15,000 distinct CDR3 sequences, 35% to 40% seen once. The sequencing sample was made of blood. These receptors came from a male donor with retroperitoneal liposarcoma.

This clonotype was seen a handful of times. This rearrangement joins TRBV6-1 to TRBJ2-7, with D perhaps given as TRBD1 or TRBD2 (5 bases each). The germline CDR1 and CDR2 sequences are MNHNS and SASEGT. The V and J ends lost 6 bases and 4 bases respectively, with 13 bases between them. This CDR3 spans 13 amino acids. The CDR3 coding sequence is TGTGCCAGCAGCCCGGGACCAGAGTACGAGCAGTACTTC. This translates into CASSPGPEYEQYF.

This chain uses TRBV6-1 with TRBJ2-5; D is uncertain. The J call may be incorrect, as the DNA end agrees better with TRBJ2-7. This CDR3 is built from 13 residues. Germline-derived CDR1 and CDR2 are MNHNS and SASEGT. The CDR3 sequence: CASRYPGPYEQYF. The CDR3 DNA follows: TGTGCCAGCCGTTACCCGGGCCCCTACGAGCAGTACTTC.

This clonotype has just a few counts. The rearrangement uses TRBV12-3 or TRBV12-4 and TRBJ2-1; the D is unclear. CDR3 length: 14 amino acids. V was clipped by 3 bases and J by 13 bases, with 19 bases between them. For the CDR3, the DNA is TGTGCCAGCAGTTTTGATGGCAGCAAAAACATTCAGTTCTTC. It codes for CASSFDGSKNIQFF.